A single sample gave rise to the 7 T cell receptor beta chains below, sequenced in a study of T cell repertoires in cytomegalovirus infection. One entry per CDR3 protein, called by TCRdb with MiXCR from the reads. The repertoire holds about 450,000 distinct CDR3 sequences, with approximately 33% as singletons. Sequenced input: PBMCs. Source of these receptors: a human donor in good health (CMV status not recorded). Some clones in this sample may be carry-over from other donors' samples.

This sequence joins TRBV20-1 and TRBJ1-5; no clear D. The V gene's germline CDR1 is DFQATT and CDR2 SNEGSKA (reference sequence). CDR3 length: 15 residues. Deletions cut 3 bases from V and 3 bases from J, with 15 bases between. The CDR3 DNA reads TGCAGTGCTAGCTCGGCGGAATGGTACAATCAGCCCCAGCATTTT. It codes for CSASSAEWYNQPQHF.

This chain connects TRBV5-6 to TRBJ2-1; no clear D. V was cut by 1 base and J by 5 bases, with 4 bases left in between. CDR3 length: 12 amino acids. CDR1 SGHDT and CDR2 YYEEEE come from the germline V gene. The DNA for the CDR3 is TGTGCCAGCAGCTTGTTTGACAATGAGCAGTTCTTC. Residues: CASSLFDNEQFF.

This clonotype was observed at least ten times. The chain has TRBV4-2 and TRBJ2-1; 8 nucleotides line up with TRBD2. After removal of 2 bases from V and 2 bases from J, the junction contained 5 bases not matched to a gene. In germline, CDR1 is LGHNA, CDR2 YNFKEQ. CDR3 length: 16 residues. The CDR3 spells CASSQSSGAAYNEQFF. CDR3 in DNA: TGTGCCAGCAGCCAAAGTAGCGGGGCCGCCTACAATGAGCAGTTCTTC.

This clonotype was counted a single time. As the CDR3 is not closed by the conserved phenylalanine or tryptophan, this likely results from a read error. The V call is TRBV6-6, the J call TRBJ1-5; 10 bases line up with TRBD1. This CDR3 has 16 residues. CDR1 and CDR2 from the germline V gene are MNHNY and SVGAGI (reference sequence). CDR3 sequence reads: CARSSSGTGENQPQHL. CDR3 nucleotides: TGTGCCCGCAGTTCCTCCGGGACAGGGGAGAATCAGCCCCAGCATTTG.

The rearrangement joins TRBV27 to TRBJ1-1; a weak D match, TRBD1 (6 bases). Germline assignment: CDR1 MNHEY and CDR2 SMNVEV (reference sequence). Between the trimmed V and J ends, which lost 5 bases and 7 bases, there was a span of 17 bases. This CDR3 spans 14 amino acids. The CDR3 spells CASSEQGRGLEAFF. The CDR3 bases are TGTGCCAGCAGTGAACAGGGTCGGGGCCTTGAAGCTTTCTTT.

This clonotype has just a few counts. The V gene is TRBV20-1, the J gene TRBJ1-1; no reliable D call. Germline values: CDR1 DFQATT, CDR2 SNEGSKA (reference sequence). The CDR3 runs 13 residues. Trimming removed 3 bases at V and 3 bases at J, with 11 bases between. CDR3 region: CSASEVRDTEAFF. CDR3 DNA: TGCAGTGCTAGCGAGGTTAGGGACACTGAAGCTTTCTTT.

This sequence joins TRBV20-1 and TRBJ1-1, with unresolved D. Germline CDR1 DFQATT, CDR2 SNEGSKA (reference sequence). This CDR3 contains 16 residues. Trimming cost V 4 bases and J 0 bases, with 18 bases left between them. CDR3 bases: TGCAGTGCTACCCTCGGACTGTCGAAAATGAACACTGAAGCTTTCTTT. Translating it yields CSATLGLSKMNTEAFF.